The rows below give T cell receptor beta chains drawn from one sample of a study of CD8 T cells in Susac syndrome. TCRdb redid the calling of the immunoSEQ multiplex PCR reads with MiXCR, one entry per CDR3 protein. The sample comprises 75,000 to 95,000 distinct CDR3 sequences, roughly 90% of which are singletons, and about 0.47% rests with the top ten. The material sequenced was CD8+ T cells from PBMCs. These receptors originate from a human donor with multiple sclerosis. Both conserved end residues are part of each CDR3. Fields, in order: clone size, D gene, V gene, J gene, CDR3 DNA, CDR3 protein. D genes are given only for firm matches. Size is omitted from some rows. Given values are once, few, many or a class for expanded clones.

-,-,TRBV7-9,TRBJ1-1,TGTGCCAGCAGCCCCAAAGCTGATGAAGCTTTCTTT,CASSPKADEAFF
once,-,TRBV2,TRBJ1-1,TGTGCCAGCAGTTACGGGACGGATGACTACACTGAAGCTTTCTTT,CASSYGTDDYTEAFF
-,-,TRBV7-9,TRBJ2-5,TGTGCCAGCAGCTTACCCAGGGAACAAGAGACCCAGTACTTC,CASSLPREQETQYF
once,TRBD2,TRBV3-1,TRBJ2-5,TGTGCCAGCAGCCACCGCGGGGGGTCCCAAGAGACCCAGTACTTC,CASSHRGGSQETQYF
-,TRBD1,TRBV4-1,TRBJ2-5,TGCGCCAGCAGCCGCTGGACAGGGGCAGAGACCCAGTACTTC,CASSRWTGAETQYF
-,-,TRBV27,TRBJ2-7,TGTGCCAGCAGTTTAGCGGGGCTAAGCTCCTACGAGCAGTACTTC,CASSLAGLSSYEQYF
-,-,TRBV24-1,TRBJ2-3,TGTGCCACCAGTGAAATGGAACGAGATACGCAGTATTTT,CATSEMERDTQYF
-,-,TRBV5-1,TRBJ2-4,TGCGCCAGCAGCTTGGAAGCAGGGGTTAGCATTCAGTACTTC,CASSLEAGVSIQYF
-,-,TRBV7-2,TRBJ2-7,TGTGCCAGCAGCCGGGCGCGAGGGGAGTTAATCTACGAGCAGTACTTC,CASSRARGELIYEQYF
-,-,TRBV6-5,TRBJ2-3,TGTGCCAGCAGTTGGGAAGGGGCAAGCACAGATACGCAGTATTTT,CASSWEGASTDTQYF
-,-,TRBV27,TRBJ1-5,TGTGCCAGCAGCTCCGGGGGAATATATAGCAATCAGCCCCAGCATTTT,CASSSGGIYSNQPQHF
once,-,TRBV6-1,TRBJ1-2,TGTGCCAGCTCGCTGGGGCCCCTTGGGGGTTTCTATGGCTACACCTTC,CASSLGPLGGFYGYTF